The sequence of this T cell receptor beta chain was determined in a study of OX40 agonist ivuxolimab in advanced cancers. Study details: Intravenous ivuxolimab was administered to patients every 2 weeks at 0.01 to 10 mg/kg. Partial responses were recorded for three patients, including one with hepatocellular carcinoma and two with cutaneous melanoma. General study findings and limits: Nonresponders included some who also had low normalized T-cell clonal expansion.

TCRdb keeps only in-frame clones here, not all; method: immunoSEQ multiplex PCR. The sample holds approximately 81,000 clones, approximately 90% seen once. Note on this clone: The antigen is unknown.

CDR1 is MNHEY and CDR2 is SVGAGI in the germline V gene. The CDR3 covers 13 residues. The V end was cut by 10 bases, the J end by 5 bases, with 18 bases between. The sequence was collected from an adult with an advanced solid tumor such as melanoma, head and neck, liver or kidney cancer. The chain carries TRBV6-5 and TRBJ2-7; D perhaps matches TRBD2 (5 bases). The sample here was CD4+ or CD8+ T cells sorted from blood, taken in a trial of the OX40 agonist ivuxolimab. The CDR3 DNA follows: TGTGCCACTATTTTACTAGATAAAAACGAGCAGTACTTC. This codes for CATILLDKNEQYF.